The 18 T cell receptor beta chains below all came from one sample that was sequenced in a study of CD8+ T cells in alopecia areata. The sequencing template was cDNA reverse transcribed from extracted RNA. The protocol was immunoSEQ multiplex PCR, while the TCRdb copy is restricted to in-frame clones and leaves out a portion. The data contain about 140,000 clones, approximately 51% of them seen just once; the ten biggest clones take up over 0.85%. This sample comprised CD4+ T cells sorted from blood, obtained at week 0. All receptors derive from a human donor with alopecia areata.

This clone has just a few counts. V gene TRBV7-2 combines with J gene TRBJ1-1, with 7 positions matching TRBD1. The CDR3 contains 14 residues. With V trimmed by 5 bases and J by 0 bases, 3 bases remained unmatched. From germline, CDR1 is SGHTA and CDR2 FQGNSA. The CDR3 sequence: CASSIQGLNTEAFF. CDR3 bases: TGTGCCAGCAGCATACAGGGGTTGAACACTGAAGCTTTCTTT.

The chain employs TRBV2 and TRBJ2-1; 12 bases are shared with TRBD1. V shed 7 bases and J 7 bases; nucleotides not matched to a gene: 8. The CDR3 is made up of 15 amino acids. Germline CDR1 reads SNHLY; CDR2 reads FYNNEI. The CDR3 sequence is CASTEGQGARNEQFF. The CDR3 nucleotides are TGTGCCAGCACCGAGGGACAGGGGGCTAGGAATGAGCAGTTCTTC.

The chain has TRBV5-1 and TRBJ2-5; 7 bases map to TRBD1. The CDR3 spans 14 residues. The germline V gene encodes CDR1 SGHRS and CDR2 YFSETQ. V was clipped by 0 bases and J by 5 bases; unmatched bases: 4. The CDR3: CASSLGQGVETQYF. In DNA, the CDR3 is TGCGCCAGCAGCTTGGGACAGGGAGTTGAGACCCAGTACTTC.

The chain couples TRBV25-1 to TRBJ2-3; TRBD2 agrees at 8 bases. The CDR3 runs 14 residues. Germline assignment: CDR1 MGHDK and CDR2 SYGVNS. J was trimmed by 1 base and V by 6 bases; bases with no gene match: 3. The DNA of the CDR3 is TGTGCCAGCAGCTCGACTAGCGGCACAGATACGCAGTATTTT. Encoded protein: CASSSTSGTDTQYF.

The chain combines TRBV15 with TRBJ1-2; 10 bases match TRBD1. Germline assignment: CDR1 LNHNV and CDR2 YYDKDF (reference sequence). After removal of 8 bases from V and 4 bases from J, the junction contained 7 bases not matched to a gene. This CDR3 has 14 amino acids. The CDR3, as DNA: TGTGCCACCGGGTCCGGGACAGGGGTCTATGGCTACACCTTC. This codes for CATGSGTGVYGYTF.

This clone was observed a few times. The chain links TRBV7-2 to TRBJ1-2; D gene unclear. CDR1 and CDR2 (germline): SGHTA, FQGNSA. Between the trimmed V and J ends, which lost 1 base and 4 bases, there was a span of 10 bases. This CDR3 region has 14 residues. Here the CDR3 DNA reads TGTGCCAGCAGCTTAGTCCGCAGCCCCTATGGCTACACCTTC. Amino acid sequence: CASSLVRSPYGYTF.

The gene calls are TRBV30 and TRBJ1-1; D gene ambiguous. V dropped 5 bases and J dropped 1 base, with 8 bases sitting between them. Per germline, CDR1 GTSNPN and CDR2 SVGIG (reference sequence). The CDR3 has 12 residues. The CDR3: CAWLKGNTEAFF. CDR3 nucleotide sequence: TGTGCCTGGCTGAAGGGGAACACTGAAGCTTTCTTT. Full variable domain (missing parts from reference TRBV30 and TRBJ1-1): SQTIHQWPATLVQPVGSPLSLECTVEGTSNPNLYWYRQAAGRGLQLLFYSVGIGQISSEVPQNLSASRPQDRQFILSSKKLLLSDSGFYLCAWLKGNTEAFFGQGTRLTVV.

The V and J genes are TRBV5-1 and TRBJ2-3; D remains ambiguous. This CDR3 has 15 residues. Trimming left V 1 base short and J 2 bases short, with 11 bases between. Germline CDR1 and CDR2: SGHRS and YFSETQ. The CDR3 bases are TGCGCCAGCAGCTTGTTTGGCCCTTTCACAGATACGCAGTATTTT. It specifies CASSLFGPFTDTQYF.

The V and J genes are TRBV7-2 and TRBJ2-7, with TRBD1 matching over 9 bases. V lost 5 bases, J lost 2 bases, and 7 bases stayed unmatched. The CDR3 is 15 amino acids. Germline values: CDR1 SGHTA, CDR2 FQGNSA. The CDR3 sequence: CASSLRTGDAYEQYF. CDR3 DNA: TGTGCCAGCAGCCTTCGGACAGGGGATGCCTACGAGCAGTACTTC.

The CDR3 here is CAWSSDQNEKLFF. Here the CDR3 DNA reads TGTGCCTGGAGTTCGGACCAAAATGAAAAACTGTTTTTT. The rearrangement links TRBV30 to TRBJ1-4, with D unresolved. The CDR3 spans 13 residues. Germline assignment: CDR1 GTSNPN and CDR2 SVGIG (reference sequence). The V gene lost 2 bases and the J gene lost 5 bases, with 9 bases spanning the gap.

The gene calls are TRBV27 and TRBJ2-7; 8 nucleotides align to TRBD1. From germline, CDR1 is MNHEY and CDR2 SMNVEV (reference sequence). This CDR3 contains 15 residues. V was pared by 5 bases and J by 5 bases, with 11 bases of the junction left unmatched. In nucleotides, the CDR3 is TGTGCCAGCAGTCGGGGGACAGGTAGTCTCGACGAGCAGTACTTC. Translation gives CASSRGTGSLDEQYF.

The chain uses TRBV27 and TRBJ2-7, with 7 nucleotides matching TRBD2. The V gene end was trimmed by 4 bases and the J gene end by 0 bases; junction bases not matched to a gene: 6. This CDR3 region has 15 residues. Looked up from germline, CDR1 is MNHEY and CDR2 is SMNVEV (reference sequence). The CDR3 loop reads CASSSAGAGSYEQYF. In nucleotides, the CDR3 is TGTGCCAGCAGTTCGGCGGGAGCCGGCTCCTACGAGCAGTACTTC.

This clone was recorded a few times. Other nucleotide sequences in the sample specify the same CDR3. V gene TRBV25-1 combines with J gene TRBJ1-2, with no clear D. Trimming took off 4 bases at V and 2 bases at J, with 8 bases between the two ends. The CDR3 loop spans 13 amino acids. The germline gives CDR1 MGHDK, CDR2 SYGVNS. This CDR3 reads CASSAGGNYGYTF. CDR3 DNA sequence: TGTGCCAGCAGTGCGGGCGGAAACTATGGCTACACCTTC.

This clone was seen a handful of times. V is TRBV7-8 and J is TRBJ2-4; weak D call: TRBD2 (5 bases). The CDR3 loop spans 16 amino acids. Trimming stripped 3 bases from V and 0 bases from J, with 12 bases between. Germline V gene data show CDR1 as SGHVS and CDR2 as FQNEAQ. The CDR3 sequence is CASSFGLHVAKNIQYF. CDR3 bases: TGTGCCAGCAGCTTTGGACTTCATGTAGCCAAAAACATTCAGTACTTC. The entire variable domain, with the rest obtained from reference TRBV7-8 and TRBJ2-4, is as follows: GAGVSQSPRYKVAKRGQDVALRCDPISGHVSLFWYQQALGQGPEFLTYFQNEAQLDKSGLPSDRFFAERPEGSVSTLKIQRTQQEDSAVYLCASSFGLHVAKNIQYFGAGTRLSVL.

This rearrangement joins TRBV29-1 to TRBJ2-1, with 9 bases lining up with TRBD1. The length of the CDR3 is 14 residues. Germline assignment: CDR1 SQVTM and CDR2 ANQGSEA. V shed 0 bases, J shed 15 bases, and the junction held 12 bases outside the gene matches. The CDR3 is CSVEDLVGQGRVFF. In DNA form, the CDR3 reads TGCAGCGTTGAAGATCTCGTCGGACAGGGGAGGGTGTTCTTC.

The chain joins TRBV2 to TRBJ2-5, with no clear D. Trimming cost V 3 bases and J 0 bases, with 5 bases left between them. The CDR3 is made up of 13 amino acids. Germline V CDR1 and CDR2: SNHLY, FYNNEI. Written as DNA, the CDR3 is TGTGCCAGCAGTGATCCTTACCAAGAGACCCAGTACTTC. This sequence encodes CASSDPYQETQYF.

This chain connects TRBV5-1 to TRBJ2-7, with D hard to call. The germline CDR1 and CDR2 sequences are SGHRS and YFSETQ. The CDR3 spans 13 residues. Trimming took 0 bases from V and 6 from J, leaving 10 bases between them. DNA for the CDR3: TGCGCCAGCAGCTTGGGGTCCTCCGGCGAGCAGTACTTC. Encoded protein: CASSLGSSGEQYF.

The gene calls are TRBV19 and TRBJ2-1, with D unclear. This CDR3 region has 13 residues. Looked up from germline, CDR1 is LNHDA and CDR2 is SQIVND (reference sequence). V was trimmed by 5 bases and J by 6 bases, leaving 11 bases between them. The CDR3 DNA sequence: TGTGCCAGTAGTTTTTACGGATTCAATGAGCAGTTCTTC. Its translation is CASSFYGFNEQFF.